This T cell receptor (beta chain) originates from a study of T-cell memory formation after mild COVID-19 (dated by TCRdb to 2020 to 2023). About the study as a whole: TCR sequence clusters from the two donors were found to be largely donor specific. Longitudinal TCRalpha and TCRbeta repertoire sequencing tracked T-cell clones expanding and contracting after mild COVID-19 in a couple of donors. Two young, previously healthy adult volunteers made up the cohort, one male and one female. Beyond this particular receptor, the publication reports: Clones contracting from day 15 to 85 had balanced CD4/CD8 phenotypes, while a second wave expanding from day 15 to 37 was biased towards CD4+. Only a couple of mild cases were covered in the study, and larger cohorts including severe cases with pre-infection samples were considered necessary. Whether the second-wave clones peaking on day 37 were SARS-CoV-2 specific was not confirmed. Contracting CD4+ clones appeared mostly in the CM and EM memory subsets, whereas CD8+ clones were enriched in EMRA. Some responding clones were detected in pre-infection memory, which suggested that pre-existing cross-reactive memory T cells had joined the SARS-CoV-2 response.

The listed sequencing device is Illumina NovaSeq 6000. cDNA libraries for TCRalpha and TCRbeta were prepared by 5'RACE using constant-segment primers, with sample barcodes and unique molecular identifiers added. RNA was extracted from every sample with Trizol reagent. Libraries were amplified in two PCR steps, with a second sample barcode and Illumina TruSeq adapters added in the second step. The libraries were sequenced on an Illumina NovaSeq using 2 x 150 bp paired-end reads. Turning to the authors' computational methods: With migec v1.2.7, reads were demultiplexed and then collapsed into UMI-guided consensus sequences. Using mixcr v2.1.11, the UMI consensuses were aligned to TRA and TRB V and J templates and assembled into clonotypes. Expanded or contracted clonotypes were those called significant by both edgeR and NoisET, with noise models trained on biological replicates. edgeR calls used a false discovery rate-adjusted p below 0.01 and a log2 fold-change threshold of 1. As an exploratory analysis of dynamics, max-normalized trajectories of the 1000 most abundant clonotypes were examined with PCA combined with hierarchical clustering. The CD4 or CD8 phenotype of responding clones was assigned using the separately sequenced CD4+ and CD8+ repertoires. Through fastp at Q25 and MiXCR, TCRdb rebuilt clones from the public reads, retaining in-frame beta chains. Entries that share a CDR3 protein sequence are merged under the most common genes and DNA. TCRdb, not the original authors, processed these V and J calls. The sample data list around 160,000 distinct CDR3 sequences, and around a tenth of these were observed just once. Roughly 3.8% of the sample belongs to the ten largest clones.

The CDR3 starts with the cysteine, ends with the phenylalanine, and has 14 residues. The DNA shown is the 42-base CDR3, in frame from base 1. V lost 7 bases and J lost 1 base, and the count of bases not matched to a germline gene is 6. Taken from the germline V gene (reference sequence), the CDR1 and CDR2 loops are DFQATT and SNEGSKA. In regard to this clonotype: Its target antigen remains unknown. No much larger clone exists at a distance of one base, and base qualities are not known.

PBMCs were isolated by Ficoll-Paque density gradient centrifugation. This sequence uses TRBV20-1 and TRBJ2-7; 11 of the junction bases match TRBD2. Sequencing used PBMCs or a T cell subset sorted from them (not recorded which). The source of this sequence is a young man who had mild COVID-19 (a few samples of this study predate the infection). The sample titles of this study are shuffled in the database, so cell type and time point are left out; the donor was told from shared clones. The DNA sequence is TGCAGTGTCGGGACTAGCGGACTGTCCTACGAGCAGTACTTC. The translation is CSVGTSGLSYEQYF.